The sequence of this TCR beta chain was determined in a study of T cells in Graves' hyperthyroidism and ophthalmopathy. Study findings and constraints: Blood shared most expanded thyroid clonotypes above 0.001.

The CDR3 contains 15 residues. Per the germline V gene, CDR1 is LNHDA and CDR2 is SQIVND (reference sequence). The V segment lost 5 bases and the J segment 4 bases; nucleotides outside the gene matches: 6. TCR beta CDR3 regions were amplified from RNA transcripts. The study used the HTBI primer set for a first-round RT-PCR of the TCR CDR3. TCRdb itself ran the multiplex PCR reads through MiXCR, one entry per CDR3 protein. The table lists about 770,000 distinct CDR3 sequences, approximately 18% of them singletons. This clonotype turned up a few times. Its target is not known. Thyroid ultrasound and orbital computed tomography, with clinical symptoms and serum thyroxine and TRAb, informed diagnoses. Around 9.8 ml fresh peripheral blood yielded the PBMCs.

This TCR derives from a woman aged 50 to 65 with Graves' hyperthyroidism that later progressed to Graves' ophthalmopathy. V and J are TRBV19 and TRBJ1-5; 9 bases map to TRBD1. The sequencing sample was made of blood. The CDR3 loop is CASSGTGRVNQPQHF. The CDR3 DNA sequence: TGTGCCAGTAGTGGGACAGGGAGGGTTAATCAGCCCCAGCATTTT.